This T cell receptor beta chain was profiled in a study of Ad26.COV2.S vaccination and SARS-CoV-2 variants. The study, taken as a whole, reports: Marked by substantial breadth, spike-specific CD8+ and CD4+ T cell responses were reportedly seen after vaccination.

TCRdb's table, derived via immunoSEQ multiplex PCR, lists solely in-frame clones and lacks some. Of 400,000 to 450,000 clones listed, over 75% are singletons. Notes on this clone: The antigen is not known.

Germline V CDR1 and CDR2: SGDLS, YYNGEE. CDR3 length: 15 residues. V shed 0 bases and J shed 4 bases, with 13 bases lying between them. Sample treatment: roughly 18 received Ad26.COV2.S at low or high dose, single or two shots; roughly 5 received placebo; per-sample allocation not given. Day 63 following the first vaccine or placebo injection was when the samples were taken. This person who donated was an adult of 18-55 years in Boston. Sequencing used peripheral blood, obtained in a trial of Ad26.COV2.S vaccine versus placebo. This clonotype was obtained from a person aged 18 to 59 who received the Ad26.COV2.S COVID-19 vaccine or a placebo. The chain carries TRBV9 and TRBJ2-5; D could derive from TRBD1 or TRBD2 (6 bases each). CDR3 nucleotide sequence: TGTGCCAGCAGCGTAGATCGGGGGCTGGTAGAGACCCAGTACTTC. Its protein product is CASSVDRGLVETQYF.